This entry lists 17 T cell receptor beta chains sequenced from one sample in a study of blood T cell repertoires in COVID-19. The protocol was immunoSEQ multiplex PCR, while the TCRdb copy is restricted to in-frame clones and leaves out a portion. The table has around 72,000 clones, just over 85% seen once. Sequenced material: peripheral blood. Receptors originate from a man aged 65-85 years with active or convalescent COVID-19.

The chain links TRBV28 to TRBJ1-4; D is unresolved. CDR1 and CDR2 from the germline V gene are MDHEN and SYDVKM. This CDR3 spans 14 amino acids. V shed 7 bases and J shed 4 bases, with 13 bases lying between them. The CDR3 DNA is TGTGCCAGCACCCCCCCAGGATTTAATGAAAAACTGTTTTTT. This gives the protein CASTPPGFNEKLFF.

The rearrangement uses TRBV11-3 and TRBJ1-4; TRBD1 matches 8 bases. Per the germline V gene, CDR1 is SGHNT and CDR2 is YENEEA. The CDR3 has 17 residues. The V gene end was trimmed by 3 bases and the J gene end by 4 bases; junction bases not matched to a gene: 10. The CDR3 reads CASSFRRGRFFNEKLFF. DNA for the CDR3: TGTGCCAGCAGCTTTCGCAGGGGGCGGTTTTTTAATGAAAAACTGTTTTTT.

The chain employs TRBV7-9 and TRBJ2-7; a weak D match, TRBD1 (7 bases). CDR3 size: 15 residues. V lost 5 bases, J lost 3 bases, and 17 bases lay in between. Germline loops: CDR1 SEHNR, CDR2 FQNEAQ (reference sequence). CDR3 region: CASSGAGQRRYEQYF. As DNA, the CDR3 is TGTGCCAGCAGCGGGGCGGGACAGCGGCGCTACGAGCAGTACTTC. Based on the CDR3 plus reference TRBV7-9 and TRBJ2-7, the full variable domain is DTGVSQNPRHKITKRGQNVTFRCDPISEHNRLYWYRQTLGQGPEFLTYFQNEAQLEKSRLLSDRFSAERPKGSFSTLEIQRTEQGDSAMYLCASSGAGQRRYEQYFGPGTRLTVT.

The chain joins TRBV5-1 to TRBJ1-4, with D possibly matching TRBD1 (5 bases). The length of the CDR3 is 15 residues. Germline assignment: CDR1 SGHRS and CDR2 YFSETQ. Trimming removed 0 bases from V and 8 bases from J, with 14 bases in between. The CDR3 coding sequence is TGCGCCAGCAGCTTGGGGGACTTCCGAGGAGAAAAACTGTTTTTT. Translating gives CASSLGDFRGEKLFF.

The CDR3 DNA reads as TGTGCCAGCAGCGCTTATAGCGGGACTGCCTACGAGCAGTACTTC. As protein: CASSAYSGTAYEQYF. The J gene is TRBJ2-7, the V gene TRBV7-2, with TRBD2 matching 8 bases. The CDR3 runs to 15 residues. Germline CDR1 and CDR2: SGHTA and FQGNSA. J gave up 2 bases and V 5 bases, and 8 bases lay outside the gene matches.

This clone was counted a single time. V is TRBV27 and J is TRBJ1-3, with a tentative D call TRBD1 (5 bases). Germline V gene lookup returns CDR1 MNHEY and CDR2 SMNVEV (reference sequence). CDR3 size: 15 residues. The germline V and J ends were trimmed by 9 bases and 2 bases, with 17 bases remaining between them. This CDR3 reads CASAPFRETGNTIYF. CDR3 nucleotide sequence: TGTGCCAGTGCCCCTTTCAGGGAAACTGGAAACACCATATATTTT.

The chain couples TRBV5-6 to TRBJ2-7, with a weak D call TRBD2 (6 bases). CDR1 is SGHDT, CDR2 YYEEEE, per germline. The CDR3 length is 14 residues. Trimming removed 2 bases from V and 3 bases from J, with 12 bases in between. The CDR3 sequence: CASSFGRGDYEQYF. The CDR3 region has the DNA TGTGCCAGCAGCTTTGGGCGGGGCGACTACGAGCAGTACTTC.

This chain uses TRBV5-1 with TRBJ1-1, with D uncertain. V lost 0 bases and J 4 bases, leaving 10 bases between the germline ends. The V gene's germline CDR1 is SGHRS and CDR2 YFSETQ. The CDR3 length is 14 residues. The CDR3 DNA sequence: TGCGCCAGCAGCTTGGTGGCGGGTGCCACTGAAGCTTTCTTT. This encodes CASSLVAGATEAFF. Together with reference TRBV5-1 and TRBJ1-1, the CDR3 gives the full variable domain: KAGVTQTPRYLIKTRGQQVTLSCSPISGHRSVSWYQQTPGQGLQFLFEYFSETQRNKGNFPGRFSGRQFSNSRSEMNVSTLELGDSALYLCASSLVAGATEAFFGQGTRLTVV.

J is TRBJ2-7 and V is TRBV5-4, with D tentatively TRBD1 (5 bases). The V gene's germline CDR1 is SGHNT and CDR2 YYREEE (reference sequence). Trimming stripped 1 base from V and 6 bases from J, with 11 bases between. This CDR3 region has 13 residues. CDR3 nucleotide sequence: TGTGCCAGCAGCTTGTCAGGGCCCCTCGAGCAGTACTTC. Amino acids: CASSLSGPLEQYF.

The chain couples TRBV15 to TRBJ1-5; D ambiguous. The germline V and J ends were trimmed by 0 bases and 7 bases, with 13 bases remaining between them. The CDR3 totals 15 residues. Germline CDR1 LNHNV, CDR2 YYDKDF (reference sequence). In nucleotides, the CDR3 is TGTGCCACCAGCAGAGATCCCCTTACGAGGCAGCCCCAGCATTTT. Its translation: CATSRDPLTRQPQHF. Based on the CDR3 plus reference TRBV15 and TRBJ1-5, the full variable domain is DAMVIQNPRYQVTQFGKPVTLSCSQTLNHNVMYWYQQKSSQAPKLLFHYYDKDFNNEADTPDNFQSRRPNTSFCFLDIRSPGLGDTAMYLCATSRDPLTRQPQHFGDGTRLSIL.

This clone was picked up a small number of times. The chain couples TRBV2 to TRBJ2-2, with TRBD2 identical over 7 bases. The trim removed 5 bases at V and 6 bases at J, leaving 9 bases unmatched. The CDR3 sequence is 15 residues long. Germline lookup yields CDR1 SNHLY and CDR2 FYNNEI. The CDR3 sequence: CASSRAGVAAGELFF. The DNA for the CDR3 is TGTGCCAGCAGTCGTGCGGGAGTGGCCGCCGGGGAGCTGTTTTTT.

The count of this clone is one. The chain combines TRBV28 with TRBJ2-3; 11 bases agree with TRBD1. V lost 1 base to trimming and J lost 5 bases; unmatched junction nucleotides: 8. Germline loops: CDR1 MDHEN, CDR2 SYDVKM. The length of the CDR3 is 17 residues. CDR3 protein: CASSLFTGQGAGDTQYF. As DNA, the CDR3 is TGTGCCAGCAGTTTATTCACCGGACAGGGGGCGGGAGATACGCAGTATTTT.

This clone was picked up one time. The rearrangement links TRBV9 to TRBJ2-2; 10 positions agree with TRBD2. The CDR3 spans 15 residues. V lost 2 bases, J lost 5 bases, and 3 bases stayed unmatched. Germline loops: CDR1 SGDLS, CDR2 YYNGEE. The CDR3 bases are TGTGCCAGCAGCGTCAGCGGGAGGGATACCGGGGAGCTGTTTTTT. Amino acids: CASSVSGRDTGELFF.

This chain connects TRBV7-2 to TRBJ1-5; no definite D call. V was shortened by 1 base and J by 9 bases, with 10 bases between the two germline ends. The CDR3 has 13 residues. The germline V gene has CDR1 SGHTA and CDR2 FQGNSA. The CDR3 sequence is CASSLEFVRPQHF. Written as DNA, the CDR3 is TGTGCCAGCAGCTTAGAATTTGTCCGGCCCCAGCATTTT.

V gene TRBV5-4 combines with J gene TRBJ1-2; D call uncertain. CDR1 SGHNT and CDR2 YYREEE come from the germline V gene (reference sequence). CDR3 length: 14 amino acids. Trimming stripped 5 bases from V and 2 bases from J, with 13 bases between. The CDR3 region is CASSLEIANYGYTF. CDR3 nucleotide sequence: TGTGCCAGCAGTCTGGAAATAGCCAACTATGGCTACACCTTC.

The chain combines TRBV19 with TRBJ1-5; D unresolved. CDR1 and CDR2 (germline): LNHDA, SQIVND (reference sequence). The CDR3 loop spans 15 amino acids. The ends were cut back, 5 bases at V and 4 bases at J, with 15 bases in the middle. CDR3 amino acids: CASSWGGLMNQPQHF. In DNA, the CDR3 is TGTGCCAGTAGTTGGGGAGGGCTTATGAATCAGCCCCAGCATTTT.

V usage is TRBV7-2 and J usage is TRBJ1-1, with a weak D call TRBD1 (5 bases). The CDR3 contains 17 residues. Germline V gives CDR1 SGHTA, CDR2 FQGNSA. Trimming took 2 bases from V and 0 from J, leaving 16 bases between them. The CDR3 loop is CASSLNLRQPMNTEAFF. CDR3 coding DNA: TGTGCCAGCAGCTTAAATCTGAGACAGCCTATGAACACTGAAGCTTTCTTT.